Listed below are T cell receptor beta chains from one sample, sequenced in a study of shared clonotypes between healthy human individuals. Clones were read by immunoSEQ multiplex PCR, and TCRdb kept only the in-frame ones, dropping some. The sample has about 960,000 clones, roughly 72% seen once; the top ten hold about 1.5%. Material for sequencing was memory CD4+ T cells sorted from blood. The receptors come from a man between 18 and 35 years old in good health. The CDR3 runs from the conserved cysteine through the conserved F or W.

TRBJ2-2 | TRBV28 | CASSLLGGGNTGELFF
TRBJ1-2 | TRBV10-3 | CAISRTGGISEGYTF
TRBJ1-1 | TRBV6-1 | CASTNTRGDTEAFF
TRBJ1-2 | TRBV6-1 | CASSPQRGDGYTF
TRBJ2-7 | TRBV27 | CASSGAGAGESEQYF
TRBJ2-1 | TRBV5-1 | CASSLNGNEQFF
TRBJ1-2 | TRBV10-2 | CASSEWGGNGYTF
TRBJ2-2 | TRBV7-7 | CASSRGTGNTGELFF
TRBJ2-1 | TRBV6-5 | CASSYPFSGRNEQFF
TRBJ1-1 | TRBV10-1 | CASNSHQGTEAFF
TRBJ2-5 | TRBV5-4 | CASSLGGRERGETQYF
TRBJ1-6 | TRBV5-6 | CASSFGQGQNSPLHF
TRBJ1-1 | TRBV7-8 | CASSFRAGGEAFF
TRBJ2-3 | TRBV5-4 | CASSFPGSTDTQYF
TRBJ2-2 | TRBV29-1 | CSAMGLANTGELFF
TRBJ2-3 | TRBV29-1 | CSVSQSGVGTDTQYF
TRBJ1-5 | TRBV6-1 | CASSDIRAPWPQHF
TRBJ2-5 | TRBV5-1 | CASSLEFETQYF
TRBJ1-5 | TRBV18 | CASSPLHAGGNQPQHF
TRBJ2-1 | TRBV2 | CASSPRGEARGEQFF
TRBJ2-7 | TRBV5-1 | CASSPQPGQGYEQYF
TRBJ1-1 | TRBV2 | CASSVGGAVAFF
TRBJ1-2 | TRBV7-2 | CASSQDRGFIYGYTF
TRBJ1-5 | TRBV9 | CASSVEGTRSQPQHF
TRBJ2-5 | TRBV28 | CASSLLGQGEETQYF
TRBJ2-1 | TRBV7-2 | CASTSSSTYNEQFF
TRBJ2-6 | TRBV9 | CASSKISVDSGANVLTF
TRBJ1-2 | TRBV4-3 | CASSQGDSGYGYTF
TRBJ2-5 | TRBV7-2 | CASSSSWAQETQYF
TRBJ2-1 | TRBV10-3 | CASAPQGGTSGFYNEQFF
TRBJ2-7 | TRBV25-1 | CASSGTGEPYEQYF
TRBJ1-2 | TRBV30 | CAWSVGLQGYTF
TRBJ2-7 | TRBV19 | CASSIKGNSEQYF
TRBJ2-5 | TRBV14 | CASSPRTSGSLETQYF
TRBJ1-5 | TRBV5-6 | CASSLVDETQPQHF
TRBJ2-2 | TRBV2 | CASSRQGSTGELFF
TRBJ1-4 | TRBV11-2 | CASSLGLAEKLFF
TRBJ1-3 | TRBV9 | CASSGNRVGNTIYF
TRBJ2-1 | TRBV6-5 | CASSYSPISPGSEQFF
TRBJ1-4 | TRBV6-6 | CASSLTEKLFF
TRBJ1-1 | TRBV10-3 | CAIRANTEAFF
TRBJ1-3 | TRBV7-2 | CASTLLGRTASSSGNTIYF
TRBJ2-7 | TRBV13 | CASSLTRHNYEQYF
TRBJ1-2 | TRBV7-2 | CASSTSYGYTF
TRBJ1-6 | TRBV19 | CASSRSSYNSPLHF
TRBJ2-1 | TRBV10-1 | CASSVSGSQGNEQFF
TRBJ1-1 | TRBV5-1 | CASSGGGAGYTEAFF
TRBJ1-3 | TRBV12-5 | CASGQSGNTIYF
TRBJ1-2 | TRBV5-4 | CASSSGTGPTNYGYTF
TRBJ2-7 | TRBV6-1 | CASSERSWGAAEQYF
TRBJ2-3 | TRBV27 | CASRLAGASSTDTQYF
TRBJ2-3 | TRBV28 | CASSWTGGKADTQYF
TRBJ2-1 | TRBV6-1 | CASSRRGDSYNEQFF